The 5 T cell receptor beta chains below come from one sample, sequenced in a study of blood T cell repertoires in COVID-19. Sequenced by immunoSEQ multiplex PCR; TCRdb stores in-frame clones only, minus some. The sample includes roughly 340,000 clones, around nine tenths of them seen just once. What was sequenced was peripheral blood. The receptors derive from a woman aged 70-85 years with COVID-19, enrolled during active disease.

Concerning this clone itself: Its ends do not fully match the called genes, so a read error is possible. The gene calls are TRBV6-5 and TRBJ2-7; D possibly corresponds to TRBD2 (6 bases). The CDR3 consists of 14 residues. The germline CDR1 and CDR2 sequences are MNHEY and SVGAGI. The CDR3, as DNA: TGTGCCAGCAGGGCCATGGGGCGGGACGAGACCAAGCACTTC. It codes for CASRAMGRDETKHF.

V gene TRBV29-1 combines with J gene TRBJ2-6; possible D gene TRBD1, 6 bases. Germline loops: CDR1 SQVTM, CDR2 ANQGSEA. Trimming removed 7 bases at V and 2 bases at J, with 12 bases between. This CDR3 region has 14 residues. In DNA, the CDR3 is TGCAGCGCCACTCCAGGGGCTGGGGCCAACGTCCTGACTTTC. Amino acids: CSATPGAGANVLTF.

This clone was detected a few times. Here the CDR3 DNA reads TGTGCTAGTGGTTTGGTACGGGATGGGGGGACCCGGATCCCCGAAGCTTTCTTT. Its translation: CASGLVRDGGTRIPEAFF. The chain joins TRBV12-5 to TRBJ1-1; D may be TRBD1 (5 bases). The CDR3 is made up of 18 amino acids. Between the trimmed V and J ends, which lost 0 bases and 8 bases, there was a span of 25 bases. Germline CDR1 LGHNT, CDR2 FRNRAP.

This chain links TRBV7-9 with TRBJ2-5; no definite D call. This CDR3 has 14 amino acids. CDR1 is SEHNR, CDR2 FQNEAQ, per germline (reference sequence). The V end was cut by 5 bases, the J end by 0 bases, with 10 bases between. The CDR3 sequence is CASSPQVYQETQYF. CDR3 DNA sequence: TGTGCCAGCAGCCCCCAGGTGTACCAAGAGACCCAGTACTTC.

Note on this clone: Since a much larger clone is just one base distant, this may be a read error. The chain links TRBV6-2 or TRBV6-3 to TRBJ2-7; D is ambiguous. Germline V gives CDR1 MNHEY, CDR2 SVGEGT. Trimming stripped 6 bases from V and 2 bases from J, with 5 bases between. The CDR3 spans 11 residues. The DNA of the CDR3 is TGTGCCAGCAGCCACACCTACGAGCAGTACTTC. Residues: CASSHTYEQYF.